This entry is about one T cell receptor (beta chain). The antigen remains undetermined. This sample was included in a study of identical twins. Every donor was a healthy Caucasian. Study findings and constraints: Invariant populations such as MAIT and iNKT cells could partly muddle zero-insertion analyses.

MiXCR, applied by TCRdb to the 5' RACE reads, yields one record per CDR3 protein. The repertoire has about 200,000 distinct CDR3 sequences, more than 15% of them found once; the top ten carry over 35%. The V gene's germline CDR1 is SGHVS and CDR2 FNYEAQ. The CDR3 loop spans 12 amino acids. The V gene end was trimmed by 8 bases and the J gene end by 6 bases; junction bases not matched to a gene: 4. These records were also assigned to another study, of T cells expressing NK-cell markers. That study reports: Whether expanded NKG2C+ T cell clones were HCMV-specific remained unclear.

The V and J genes are TRBV7-6 and TRBJ1-1; 9 bases are a match to TRBD1. The sequencing sample was made of CD8+ T cells sorted from blood. This TCR derives from a woman aged 18 to 35 in good health. CDR3 sequence: CASGDRGSEAFF. The DNA for the CDR3 is TGTGCCAGCGGCGACAGGGGGTCTGAAGCTTTCTTT.